This TCR beta chain was profiled in a study of shared clonotypes between healthy human individuals. The CDR3 extends over 16 amino acids. Per the germline V gene, CDR1 is LGHNA and CDR2 is YSLEER. V lost 0 bases and J lost 0, with 9 bases in between. The naive CD8 population came from CD45RO-negative cells selected for CCR7, without terminally differentiated effector memory CD45RA+ cells. Sequenced by immunoSEQ multiplex PCR; TCRdb stores in-frame clones only, minus some. Of under 2,000,000 clones in the sample, approximately 94% were seen once. This clonotype was sampled from a man aged 18 to 29 in good health. Specimen: naive CD8+ T cells sorted from blood. The J gene is TRBJ2-1, the V gene TRBV4-3; D unresolved. The CDR3, as DNA: TGCGCCAGCAGCCAAGAGCGGCTGGACTCCTACAATGAGCAGTTCTTC. Amino acids: CASSQERLDSYNEQFF.